The text below deals with one TCR beta chain. Its antigen remains unidentified. Genomic DNA of each subset was evenly split across several immunoSEQ plates. The data were produced by immunoSEQ multiplex PCR, yet TCRdb's version contains in-frame clones alone and is incomplete. Of roughly 2.1 million clones listed, roughly 91% are singletons. The sample belongs to a study of shared clonotypes between healthy human individuals. Overall study context: The study drew on two women and a few men aged 18 to 49 as donors.

The naive CD8 fraction comprised CD45RO-negative cells positively selected for CCR7 and excluded terminally differentiated effector memory CD45RA+ cells. Every donor, a Caucasian adult, lived in Nashville, Tennessee. V shed 5 bases, J shed 3 bases, and the junction held 1 base outside the gene matches. The CDR3 extends over 12 amino acids. Germline CDR1 SGHRS, CDR2 YFSETQ. Study results and limitations: Generation probabilities of non-shared clonotypes were lower (relative to those shared by all four donors).

The chain combines TRBV5-1 with TRBJ1-1; 7 positions agree with TRBD1. Material for sequencing was naive CD8+ T cells from PBMCs. The TCR was taken from a man younger than 35 in good health. Some clones in this sample may be carry-over from other donors' samples. CDR3 amino acids: CASRQGYTEAFF. The CDR3 coding sequence is TGCGCCAGCAGACAGGGGTACACTGAAGCTTTCTTT.